This TCR beta chain was sequenced for a study of blood T cell repertoires in COVID-19. Study information: The United States, Italy and Spain supplied acute and convalescent COVID-19 samples.

Profiled with immunoSEQ multiplex PCR; TCRdb holds only in-frame clones, not every one. The data show about 190,000 clones, about four fifths seen once. The CDR3 totals 14 residues. V lost 5 bases and J 0 bases, leaving 10 bases between the germline ends. Looked up from germline, CDR1 is MDHEN and CDR2 is SYDVKM. This clone came up a few times. The cohort comprised adults aged 18 to 89 years residing in approximately 25 US areas. This rearrangement joins TRBV28 to TRBJ1-1; D gene ambiguous. The sequence derives from a woman in her thirties who had recovered from COVID-19. Specimen: PBMCs or T cells enriched from blood (not recorded which). The CDR3 protein is CASSPPVLNTEAFF. CDR3 sequence (DNA): TGTGCCAGCAGTCCGCCAGTTCTGAACACTGAAGCTTTCTTT.